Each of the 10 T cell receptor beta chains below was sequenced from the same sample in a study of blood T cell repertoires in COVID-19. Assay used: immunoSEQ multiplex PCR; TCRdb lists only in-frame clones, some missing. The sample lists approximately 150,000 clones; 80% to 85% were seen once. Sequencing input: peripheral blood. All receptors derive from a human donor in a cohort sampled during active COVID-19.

CDR3 DNA sequence: TGTGCCAGCAGCCCCCGTGGTAGCGGACAAGAGACCCAGTACTTC. As protein: CASSPRGSGQETQYF. This chain links TRBV7-2 with TRBJ2-5; weak D call: TRBD2 (6 bases). V lost 5 bases and J 2 bases, leaving 15 bases between the germline ends. The CDR3 runs 15 residues. Germline V gene sequence: CDR1 SGHTA, CDR2 FQGNSA. Full variable domain (missing parts from reference TRBV7-2 and TRBJ2-5): GAGVSQSPSNKVTEKGKDVELRCDPISGHTALYWYRQSLGQGLEFLIYFQGNSAPDKSGLPSDRFSAERTGGSVSTLTIQRTQQEDSAVYLCASSPRGSGQETQYFGPGTRLLVL.

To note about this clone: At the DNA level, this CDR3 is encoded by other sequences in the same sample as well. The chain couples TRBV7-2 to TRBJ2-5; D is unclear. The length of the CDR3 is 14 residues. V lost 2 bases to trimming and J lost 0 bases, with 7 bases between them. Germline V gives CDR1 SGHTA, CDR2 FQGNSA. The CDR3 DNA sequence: TGTGCCAGCAGCTTAAGGAGATACCAAGAGACCCAGTACTTC. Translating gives CASSLRRYQETQYF. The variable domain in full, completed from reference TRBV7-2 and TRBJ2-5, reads GAGVSQSPSNKVTEKGKDVELRCDPISGHTALYWYRQSLGQGLEFLIYFQGNSAPDKSGLPSDRFSAERTGGSVSTLTIQRTQQEDSAVYLCASSLRRYQETQYFGPGTRLLVL.

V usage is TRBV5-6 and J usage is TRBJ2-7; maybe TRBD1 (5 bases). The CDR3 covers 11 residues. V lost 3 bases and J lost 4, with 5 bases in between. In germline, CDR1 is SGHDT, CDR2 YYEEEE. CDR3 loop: CASSYRYEQYF. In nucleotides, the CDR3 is TGTGCCAGCAGCTACAGGTACGAGCAGTACTTC. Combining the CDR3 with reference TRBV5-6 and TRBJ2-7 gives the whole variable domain DAGVTQSPTHLIKTRGQQVTLRCSPKSGHDTVSWYQQALGQGPQFIFQYYEEEERQRGNFPDRFSGHQFPNYSSELNVNALLLGDSALYLCASSYRYEQYFGPGTRLTVT.

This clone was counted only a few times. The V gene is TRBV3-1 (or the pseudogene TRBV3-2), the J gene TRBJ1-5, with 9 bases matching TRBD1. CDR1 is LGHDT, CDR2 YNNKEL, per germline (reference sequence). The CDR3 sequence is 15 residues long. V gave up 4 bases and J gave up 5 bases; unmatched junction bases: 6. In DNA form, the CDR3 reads TGTGCCAGCAGCCGAGGGGACAGGGAACATCAGCCCCAGCATTTT. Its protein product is CASSRGDREHQPQHF.

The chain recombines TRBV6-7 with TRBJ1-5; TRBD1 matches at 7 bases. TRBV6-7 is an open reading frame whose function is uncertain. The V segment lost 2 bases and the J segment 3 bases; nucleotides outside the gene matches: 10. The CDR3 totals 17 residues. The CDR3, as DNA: TGTGCCAGCAGTTACACCCGACAGGGTCCTCTCAATCAGCCCCAGCATTTT. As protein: CASSYTRQGPLNQPQHF.

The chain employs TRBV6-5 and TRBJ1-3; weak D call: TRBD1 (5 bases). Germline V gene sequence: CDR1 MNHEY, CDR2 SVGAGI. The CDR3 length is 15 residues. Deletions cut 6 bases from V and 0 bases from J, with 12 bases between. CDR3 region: CASSVGGTSGNTIYF. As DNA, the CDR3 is TGTGCCAGCAGCGTTGGGGGGACCTCTGGAAACACCATATATTTT.

CDR3 bases: TGTGCCAGCAGTTACTCACGACAGGGTCGAGAGACCCAGTACTTC. Encoded protein: CASSYSRQGRETQYF. The chain joins TRBV6-6 to TRBJ2-5, with TRBD1 identical over 7 bases. The V gene end was trimmed by 0 bases and the J gene end by 4 bases; junction bases not matched to a gene: 5. Germline V lookup: CDR1 MNHNY, CDR2 SVGAGI (reference sequence). This CDR3 region has 15 residues.

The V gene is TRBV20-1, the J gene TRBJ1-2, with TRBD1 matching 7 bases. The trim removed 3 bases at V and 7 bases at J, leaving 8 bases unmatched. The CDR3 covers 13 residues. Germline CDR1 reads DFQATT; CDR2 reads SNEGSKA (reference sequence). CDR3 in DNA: TGCAGTGCTAGTCTACTAGGGGGCGGTGGCTACACCTTC. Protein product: CSASLLGGGGYTF.

CDR3 sequence (DNA): TGTGCCAGTAGTATCGGACTAGCGCCCACCTACGAGCAGTACTTC. It yields the protein CASSIGLAPTYEQYF. This chain links TRBV19 with TRBJ2-7, with TRBD2 matching over 9 bases. The CDR3 runs to 15 residues. In germline, CDR1 is LNHDA, CDR2 SQIVND (reference sequence). Trimming cost V 3 bases and J 2 bases; bases outside gene matches: 5.

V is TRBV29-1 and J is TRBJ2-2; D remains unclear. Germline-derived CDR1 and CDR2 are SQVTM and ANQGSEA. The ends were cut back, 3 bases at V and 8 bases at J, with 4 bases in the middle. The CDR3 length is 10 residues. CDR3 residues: CSVDLGELFF. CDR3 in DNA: TGCAGCGTTGACTTGGGGGAGCTGTTTTTT.